The 6 T cell receptor beta chains presented below share a single source sample, sequenced in a study of blood T cell repertoires in COVID-19. Assay: immunoSEQ multiplex PCR; the TCRdb copy retains only in-frame clones and omits some. The profile shows fewer than 300,000 clones, roughly 90% of them singletons. The sample comprised peripheral blood. These receptors came from a woman in her 30s with COVID-19, enrolled during active disease.

This chain links TRBV2 with TRBJ1-1, with a possible D match to TRBD1 (5 bases). Trimming cost V 9 bases and J 1 base, with 15 bases left between them. Germline-derived CDR1 and CDR2 are SNHLY and FYNNEI. The CDR3 spans 14 residues. The CDR3 nucleotides are TGTGCCAGTGGTTCCAGGGTACCGAACACTGAAGCTTTCTTT. Protein: CASGSRVPNTEAFF.

This clone has just one count. This rearrangement joins TRBV15 to TRBJ2-2; 8 bases are shared with TRBD1. The V gene's germline CDR1 is LNHNV and CDR2 YYDKDF (reference sequence). The V gene end was trimmed by 4 bases and the J gene end by 5 bases; junction bases not matched to a gene: 6. The CDR3 is 15 residues long. The chain's CDR3 is CATSKGDRGTGELFF. The CDR3 DNA follows: TGTGCCACCAGCAAAGGAGACAGGGGAACCGGGGAGCTGTTTTTT.

The chain couples TRBV28 to TRBJ2-2; D uncertain. Per germline, CDR1 MDHEN and CDR2 SYDVKM. This CDR3 contains 15 residues. V lost 7 bases and J lost 8, with 20 bases in between. The CDR3 loop reads CASKENSVNLGELFF. In DNA, the CDR3 is TGTGCCAGCAAGGAGAACTCTGTCAATTTAGGGGAGCTGTTTTTT.

The table lists this clone with a few counts. This chain joins TRBV7-9 and TRBJ2-2; TRBD2 aligns across 8 bases. The V gene end was trimmed by 8 bases and the J gene end by 7 bases; junction bases not matched to a gene: 21. The CDR3 runs to 18 residues. The germline CDR1 and CDR2 sequences are SEHNR and FQNEAQ (reference sequence). The CDR3, as DNA: TGTGCCAGCGGGGTCTCTCTTCGCGGGGGGAGAGGTATCGGGGAGCTGTTTTTT. This sequence encodes CASGVSLRGGRGIGELFF.

The V and J genes are TRBV10-1 and TRBJ2-7; tentatively, D is TRBD2 (7 bases). The CDR3 is 13 amino acids. The V end lost 2 bases, the J end lost 7 bases, and 12 bases lay between the germline ends. The germline CDR1 and CDR2 sequences are WNHNN and SYGVQD (reference sequence). CDR3 loop: CASSEGGGREQYF. CDR3 DNA: TGCGCCAGCAGTGAGGGGGGGGGCCGTGAGCAGTACTTC.

The chain combines TRBV11-2 with TRBJ2-1, with 14 nucleotides matching TRBD2. The CDR3 is made up of 15 amino acids. Unmatched junction bases numbered 7, after V lost 6 bases and J lost 9 bases. CDR1 and CDR2 (germline): SGHAT, FQNNGV. The CDR3 region is CASSGGLAGASEQFF. CDR3 sequence (DNA): TGTGCCAGCAGTGGGGGACTAGCGGGAGCTAGTGAGCAGTTCTTC.